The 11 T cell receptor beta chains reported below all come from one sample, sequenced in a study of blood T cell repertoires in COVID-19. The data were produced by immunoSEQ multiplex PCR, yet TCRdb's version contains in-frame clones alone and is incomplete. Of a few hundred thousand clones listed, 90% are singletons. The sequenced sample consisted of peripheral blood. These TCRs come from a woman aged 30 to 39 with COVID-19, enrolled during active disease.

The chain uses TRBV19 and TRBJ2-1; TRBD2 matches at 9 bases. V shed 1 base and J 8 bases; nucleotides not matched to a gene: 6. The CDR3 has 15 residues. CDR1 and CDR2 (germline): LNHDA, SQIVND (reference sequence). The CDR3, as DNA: TGTGCCAGTAGTATAGGGAGCGGGAGGAGGGATGAGCAGTTCTTC. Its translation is CASSIGSGRRDEQFF.

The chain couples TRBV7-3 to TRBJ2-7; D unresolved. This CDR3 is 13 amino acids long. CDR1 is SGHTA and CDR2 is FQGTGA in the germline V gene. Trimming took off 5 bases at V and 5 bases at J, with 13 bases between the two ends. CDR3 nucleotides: TGTGCCAGCAGCCCCCTACCCACAGACGAGCAGTACTTC. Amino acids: CASSPLPTDEQYF.

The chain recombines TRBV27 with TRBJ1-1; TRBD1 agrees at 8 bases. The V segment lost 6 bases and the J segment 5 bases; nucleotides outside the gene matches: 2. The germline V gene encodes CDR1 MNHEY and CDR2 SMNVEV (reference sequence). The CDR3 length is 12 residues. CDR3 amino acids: CASRDRATEAFF. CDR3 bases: TGTGCCAGCAGGGACAGGGCTACTGAAGCTTTCTTT.

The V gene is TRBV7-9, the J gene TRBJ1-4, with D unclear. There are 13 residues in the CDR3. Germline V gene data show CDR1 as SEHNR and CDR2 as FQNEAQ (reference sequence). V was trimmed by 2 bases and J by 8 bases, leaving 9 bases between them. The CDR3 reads CASSLYLEEKLFF. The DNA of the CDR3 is TGTGCCAGCAGCTTATACTTAGAGGAAAAACTGTTTTTT. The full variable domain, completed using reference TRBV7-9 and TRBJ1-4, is DTGVSQNPRHKITKRGQNVTFRCDPISEHNRLYWYRQTLGQGPEFLTYFQNEAQLEKSRLLSDRFSAERPKGSFSTLEIQRTEQGDSAMYLCASSLYLEEKLFFGSGTQLSVL.

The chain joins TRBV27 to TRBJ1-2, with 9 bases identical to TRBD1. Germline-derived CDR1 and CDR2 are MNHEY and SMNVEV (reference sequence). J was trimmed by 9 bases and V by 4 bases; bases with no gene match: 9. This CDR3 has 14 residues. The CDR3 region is CASSSWDREMSYTF. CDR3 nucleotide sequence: TGTGCCAGCAGTTCTTGGGACAGGGAGATGAGCTACACCTTC.

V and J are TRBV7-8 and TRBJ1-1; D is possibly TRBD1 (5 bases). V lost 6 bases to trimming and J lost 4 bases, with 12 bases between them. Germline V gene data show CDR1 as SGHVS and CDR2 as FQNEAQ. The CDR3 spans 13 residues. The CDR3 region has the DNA TGTGCCAGCAGTGGGGGGTTCAGCACTGAAGCTTTCTTT. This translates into CASSGGFSTEAFF.

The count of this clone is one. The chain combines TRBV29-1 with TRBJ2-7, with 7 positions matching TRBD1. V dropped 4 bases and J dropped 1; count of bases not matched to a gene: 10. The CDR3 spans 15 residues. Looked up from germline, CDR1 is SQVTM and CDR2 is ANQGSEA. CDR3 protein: CSVVGEGASSYEQYF. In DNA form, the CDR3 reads TGCAGCGTTGTGGGTGAGGGGGCGAGTTCCTACGAGCAGTACTTC.

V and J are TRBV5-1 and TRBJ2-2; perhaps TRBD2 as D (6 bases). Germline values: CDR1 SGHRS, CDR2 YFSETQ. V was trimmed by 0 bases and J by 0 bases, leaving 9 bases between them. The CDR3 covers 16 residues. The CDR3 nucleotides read TGCGCCAGCAGCTTGGTGCGGGGACCGAACACCGGGGAGCTGTTTTTT. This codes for CASSLVRGPNTGELFF.

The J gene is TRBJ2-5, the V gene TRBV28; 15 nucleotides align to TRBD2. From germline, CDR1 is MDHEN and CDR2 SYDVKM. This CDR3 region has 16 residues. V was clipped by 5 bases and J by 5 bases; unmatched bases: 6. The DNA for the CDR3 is TGTGCCAGCAGTACCGCCGGGACTAGCGGGGGGGAGACCCAGTACTTC. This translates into CASSTAGTSGGETQYF.

CDR3 DNA sequence: TGTGCCAGCAGCCAATACGGGACAGGGAACACTGAAGCTTTCTTT. Translated: CASSQYGTGNTEAFF. V gene TRBV7-3 combines with J gene TRBJ1-1, with 8 bases fitting TRBD1. The CDR3 runs to 15 residues. Germline V gives CDR1 SGHTA, CDR2 FQGTGA. Losses at the gene ends were 5 bases for V and 1 base for J; bases not matched to a gene: 6.

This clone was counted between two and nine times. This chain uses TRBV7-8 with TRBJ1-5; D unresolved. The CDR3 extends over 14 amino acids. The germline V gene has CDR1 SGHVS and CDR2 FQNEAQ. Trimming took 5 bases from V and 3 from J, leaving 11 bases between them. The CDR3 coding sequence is TGTGCCAGCAGCCGGGGAGATACCAATCAGCCCCAGCATTTT. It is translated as CASSRGDTNQPQHF.